One sample yielded the 30 T cell receptor beta chains listed below, sequenced in a study of cytomegalovirus exposure and HLA in healthy donors. PCR employed 60 Vbeta and 13 Jbeta primers. Sequenced by immunoSEQ multiplex PCR; TCRdb stores in-frame clones only, minus some. The table records more than 65,000 clones, approximately 61% of them present only once. Sequenced: PBMCs. All receptors come from a woman between 45 and 65 years old in good health and CMV-seropositive.

This clone was observed a handful of times. The chain is built from TRBV28 and TRBJ2-2; 9 nucleotides align to TRBD1. The CDR3 has 14 amino acids. From germline, CDR1 is MDHEN and CDR2 SYDVKM. The junction had 1 base not matched to a gene; V was cut back by 6 bases and J by 2 bases. CDR3 nucleotide sequence: TGTGCCAGCAGGGACAGGGGCAACACCGGGGAGCTGTTTTTT. As protein: CASRDRGNTGELFF.

The CDR3 DNA reads TGTGCCAGCAGCTTAGGGGGCAGGGAAGATGAGCAGTTCTTC. This codes for CASSLGGREDEQFF. The chain joins TRBV7-9 to TRBJ2-1, with D perhaps TRBD1 (5 bases). This CDR3 region has 14 residues. The V gene lost 1 base and the J gene lost 8 bases, with 12 bases spanning the gap. Germline assignment: CDR1 SEHNR and CDR2 FQNEAQ (reference sequence). Based on the CDR3 plus reference TRBV7-9 and TRBJ2-1, the full variable domain is DTGVSQNPRHKITKRGQNVTFRCDPISEHNRLYWYRQTLGQGPEFLTYFQNEAQLEKSRLLSDRFSAERPKGSFSTLEIQRTEQGDSAMYLCASSLGGREDEQFFGPGTRLTVL.

This chain joins TRBV2 and TRBJ1-6; TRBD1 matches 11 bases. The CDR3 contains 14 residues. Germline V gene sequence: CDR1 SNHLY, CDR2 FYNNEI. J lost 11 bases, V lost 5 bases, and 5 bases had no gene match. The CDR3 DNA follows: TGTGCCAGCAGTCTGGACAGGGGGCGGACACCCCTCCACTTT. This encodes CASSLDRGRTPLHF.

This clone was observed a few times. V is TRBV5-6 and J is TRBJ2-7, with D perhaps matching TRBD2 (6 bases). This CDR3 spans 19 amino acids. The V and J ends lost 2 bases and 3 bases respectively, with 27 bases between them. Germline CDR1 is SGHDT and CDR2 is YYEEEE. CDR3 sequence: CASSFPSPMGGSPRYEQYF. Here the CDR3 DNA reads TGTGCCAGCAGCTTTCCGTCCCCCATGGGGGGATCCCCCCGCTACGAGCAGTACTTC.

This clone has a handful of counts. V and J are TRBV27 and TRBJ1-5, with a weak D call TRBD1 (6 bases). V was cut by 3 bases and J by 0 bases, with 9 bases left in between. CDR1 is MNHEY, CDR2 SMNVEV, per germline (reference sequence). The CDR3 covers 15 residues. The CDR3 DNA is TGTGCCAGCAGTTTGAGCAGGGGTAGCAATCAGCCCCAGCATTTT. Translation: CASSLSRGSNQPQHF.

The chain recombines TRBV7-6 with TRBJ2-1, with D perhaps matching TRBD2 (6 bases). V was trimmed by 2 bases and J by 11 bases, leaving 10 bases between them. The CDR3 has 12 residues. The germline CDR1 and CDR2 sequences are SGHVS and FNYEAQ. The CDR3 DNA reads TGTGCCAGCAGCTTACAGGCGGGGCAGCAGTTCTTC. Protein product: CASSLQAGQQFF.

V is TRBV7-3 and J is TRBJ2-7, with 9 bases that match TRBD1. Germline V gene data show CDR1 as SGHTA and CDR2 as FQGTGA. Losses at the gene ends were 5 bases for V and 2 bases for J; bases not matched to a gene: 10. The CDR3 runs to 16 residues. The CDR3 DNA is TGTGCCAGCAGCCATTTCCGGGACAGGGCGGCCTACGAGCAGTACGTC. Protein product: CASSHFRDRAAYEQYV.

The rearrangement links TRBV6-5 to TRBJ1-5; D is unclear. The CDR3 consists of 14 residues. V was trimmed by 10 bases and J by 7 bases, leaving 20 bases between them. Germline CDR1 is MNHEY and CDR2 is SVGAGI. This CDR3 is CAKTVGAKRQPQHF. In nucleotides, the CDR3 is TGTGCCAAAACCGTGGGAGCGAAAAGACAGCCCCAGCATTTT.

The chain carries TRBV6-4 and TRBJ2-1, with D perhaps TRBD2 (6 bases). V shed 9 bases and J shed 6 bases, with 15 bases lying between them. CDR1 MRHNA and CDR2 SNTAGT come from the germline V gene. This CDR3 has 13 amino acids. This CDR3 is CARGSGEANEQFF. In nucleotides, the CDR3 is TGTGCCAGGGGGTCGGGGGAGGCCAATGAGCAGTTCTTC.

J is TRBJ2-7 and V is TRBV5-1; D is ambiguous. Trimming took off 0 bases at V and 7 bases at J, with 5 bases between the two ends. Germline values: CDR1 SGHRS, CDR2 YFSETQ. The CDR3 runs to 11 residues. The CDR3 region is CASSLGAEQYF. The CDR3 DNA sequence: TGCGCCAGCAGCTTGGGAGCGGAGCAGTACTTC.

The rearrangement uses TRBV28 and TRBJ2-1, with TRBD1 identical over 7 bases. Germline CDR1 is MDHEN and CDR2 is SYDVKM. V shed 8 bases and J 2 bases; nucleotides not matched to a gene: 6. CDR3 size: 14 residues. The CDR3 here is CASRRDRAYNEQFF. DNA for the CDR3: TGTGCCAGCCGTCGGGACAGAGCCTACAATGAGCAGTTCTTC.

The chain uses TRBV9 and TRBJ1-1, with 12 positions matching TRBD1. CDR1 is SGDLS and CDR2 is YYNGEE in the germline V gene. CDR3 size: 15 residues. The V and J ends lost 4 bases and 4 bases, in that order; junction bases with no gene match: 5. The CDR3 loop is CASSRGQGAFTEAFF. CDR3 sequence (DNA): TGTGCCAGCAGCCGGGGACAGGGGGCTTTCACTGAAGCTTTCTTT. The variable domain in full, completed from reference TRBV9 and TRBJ1-1, reads DSGVTQTPKHLITATGQRVTLRCSPRSGDLSVYWYQQSLDQGLQFLIQYYNGEERAKGNILERFSAQQFPDLHSELNLSSLELGDSALYFCASSRGQGAFTEAFFGQGTRLTVV.

The chain employs TRBV6-1 and TRBJ1-4; D gene ambiguous. The CDR3 loop spans 14 amino acids. V was cut by 4 bases and J by 0 bases, with 6 bases left in between. Germline V gives CDR1 MNHNS, CDR2 SASEGT. The CDR3 sequence: CASSVSATNEKLFF. CDR3 DNA: TGTGCCAGCAGTGTGTCTGCAACTAATGAAAAACTGTTTTTT.

This chain joins TRBV7-9 and TRBJ1-4; no firm D call. V gave up 6 bases and J gave up 0 bases, with 8 bases separating them. The germline gives CDR1 SEHNR, CDR2 FQNEAQ (reference sequence). The CDR3 has 14 amino acids. CDR3 in amino acids: CASRRGATNEKLFF. Written as DNA, the CDR3 is TGTGCCAGCAGACGGGGTGCAACTAATGAAAAACTGTTTTTT.

This clone was recorded once. This chain uses TRBV10-2 with TRBJ2-3; TRBD2 is a possible D gene (5 bases). V was cut by 0 bases and J by 0 bases, with 13 bases left in between. CDR1 WSHSY and CDR2 SAAADI come from the germline V gene. This CDR3 is built from 17 residues. In nucleotides, the CDR3 is TGCGCCAGCAGTGAGTCAACTAGGAGGTTAAGCACAGATACGCAGTATTTT. It specifies CASSESTRRLSTDTQYF.

The chain recombines TRBV4-1 with TRBJ1-2; D is possibly TRBD1 (5 bases). The germline CDR1 and CDR2 sequences are MGHRA and YSYEKL. The CDR3 covers 14 residues. With 2 bases removed from V and 4 bases from J, the gap between germline ends came to 11 bases. The CDR3 DNA reads as TGCGCCAGCAGCCAATTTGACAGATTCTATGGCTACACCTTC. Protein: CASSQFDRFYGYTF.

Regarding this clone: The junction differs from germline at one of its ends, possibly a read error. The chain employs TRBV7-7 and TRBJ2-5, with 8 nucleotides matching TRBD1. Germline CDR1 and CDR2: SSHAT and FNYEAQ (reference sequence). CDR3 length equals 13 residues. In DNA form, the CDR3 reads TGTGCTAGCAGCTACGGACAGGGAGAGACCCAGTACTTC. Its protein product is CASSYGQGETQYF. Filled out from reference TRBV7-7 and TRBJ2-5, the complete variable domain reads GAGVSQSPRYKVTKRGQDVTLRCDPISSHATLYWYQQALGQGPEFLTYFNYEAQPDKSGLPSDRFSAERPEGSISTLTIQRTEQRDSAMYRCASSYGQGETQYFGPGTRLLVL.

The chain combines TRBV4-1 with TRBJ1-1; the D is unclear. CDR1 is MGHRA, CDR2 YSYEKL, per germline. Trimming cost V 1 base and J 3 bases, with 12 bases left between them. This CDR3 comprises 15 residues. CDR3 protein: CASSQVRYVDTEAFF. CDR3 nucleotides: TGCGCCAGCAGCCAAGTGAGGTACGTGGACACTGAAGCTTTCTTT.

This clone has only a few counts. The chain recombines TRBV9 with TRBJ1-3; D gene ambiguous. V was clipped by 4 bases and J by 0 bases, with 11 bases between them. CDR3 size: 15 residues. Germline V gives CDR1 SGDLS, CDR2 YYNGEE. The CDR3 spells CASSPGVDSGNTIYF. CDR3 coding DNA: TGTGCCAGCAGCCCCGGGGTAGACTCTGGAAACACCATATATTTT.

This chain links TRBV6-1 with TRBJ2-1; TRBD2 matches 11 bases. This CDR3 comprises 15 residues. V was pared by 7 bases and J by 4 bases, with 6 bases of the junction left unmatched. Germline V gene lookup returns CDR1 MNHNS and CDR2 SASEGT. CDR3 sequence (DNA): TGTGCCAGCAATGCCCTAGCGGGGGGATACAATGAGCAGTTCTTC. Residues: CASNALAGGYNEQFF.

V gene TRBV5-1 combines with J gene TRBJ1-1, with 11 nucleotides matching TRBD1. The CDR3 loop spans 19 amino acids. Germline values: CDR1 SGHRS, CDR2 YFSETQ. V was pared by 0 bases and J by 0 bases, with 10 bases of the junction left unmatched. CDR3 bases: TGCGCCAGCAGCTTGGGTGGGGGACAGGGGGATAGGGTGAACACTGAAGCTTTCTTT. Its protein is CASSLGGGQGDRVNTEAFF.

The chain is built from TRBV6-4 and TRBJ2-1; D is perhaps TRBD1 (6 bases). The CDR3 contains 15 residues. The ends were cut back, 2 bases at V and 7 bases at J, with 15 bases in the middle. CDR1 MRHNA and CDR2 SNTAGT come from the germline V gene. The CDR3 DNA reads as TGTGCCAGCAGTGACAAGGTAGAAGGGGGAAATGAGCAGTTCTTC. Protein product: CASSDKVEGGNEQFF.

The chain links TRBV27 to TRBJ1-2; TRBD1 matches at 11 bases. The germline V gene encodes CDR1 MNHEY and CDR2 SMNVEV (reference sequence). Unmatched junction bases numbered 3, after V lost 3 bases and J lost 6 bases. The CDR3 length is 14 residues. Here the CDR3 DNA reads TGTGCCAGCAGTTTGAGGACAGGGGGCGATGGCTACACCTTC. This codes for CASSLRTGGDGYTF.

This clone has a handful of counts. V is TRBV10-2 and J is TRBJ1-5, with TRBD1 as a possible D gene (5 bases). Germline assignment: CDR1 WSHSY and CDR2 SAAADI. This CDR3 comprises 13 residues. The V end was cut by 6 bases, the J end by 7 bases, with 13 bases between. The CDR3 protein is CASRGRGFQPQHF. The CDR3 coding sequence is TGCGCCAGCAGAGGAAGGGGTTTCCAGCCCCAGCATTTT.

This clone was counted a few times. This sequence joins TRBV5-1 and TRBJ2-5; 7 bases match TRBD1. CDR1 and CDR2 (germline): SGHRS, YFSETQ. With 6 bases clipped from V and 3 bases from J, the junction kept 11 bases outside the gene matches. This CDR3 comprises 15 residues. CDR3 loop: CASMRMGQLKETQYF. CDR3 DNA: TGCGCCAGCATGAGGATGGGACAGCTAAAAGAGACCCAGTACTTC.

The rearrangement links TRBV7-3 to TRBJ2-3; 13 bases are shared with TRBD2. Germline assignment: CDR1 SGHTA and CDR2 FQGTGA. The length of the CDR3 is 17 residues. Trimming took 5 bases from V and 0 from J; bases not matched to a gene: 5. The CDR3 here is CASSRKTSGGSTDTQYF. CDR3 nucleotide sequence: TGTGCCAGCAGCCGCAAGACTAGCGGGGGGAGCACAGATACGCAGTATTTT.

The chain carries TRBV4-2 and TRBJ1-5; the D gene is possibly TRBD1 (6 bases). V was cut by 3 bases and J by 7 bases, with 16 bases left in between. The germline gives CDR1 LGHNA, CDR2 YNFKEQ. The CDR3 extends over 15 amino acids. For the CDR3, the DNA is TGTGCCAGCAGCCAGGGGTCGGGGGGCGGCCAGCCCCAGCATTTT. Amino acids: CASSQGSGGGQPQHF.

Note on this clone: One junction end disagrees with the germline gene, perhaps due to a read error. The chain joins TRBV7-9 to TRBJ2-5; 11 nucleotides agree with TRBD1. CDR3 length: 12 residues. Germline V gene data show CDR1 as SEHNR and CDR2 as FQNEAQ (reference sequence). CDR3 nucleotides: TGTGCCAGCAGCTTAGAGGACAGGGGGCAACACTTC. Protein product: CASSLEDRGQHF.

The chain has TRBV11-2 and TRBJ1-6, with D possibly being TRBD1 (6 bases). This CDR3 has 14 residues. Trimming pared 8 bases from V and 0 bases from J, leaving 8 bases between. Germline CDR1 and CDR2: SGHAT and FQNNGV. CDR3 bases: TGTGCCAGCCAGGGGAGCTCCTATAATTCACCCCTCCACTTT. Translating gives CASQGSSYNSPLHF.

V usage is TRBV9 and J usage is TRBJ1-1, with D possibly TRBD1 on 5 matching bases. V gave up 3 bases and J gave up 1 base, with 13 bases separating them. This CDR3 contains 15 residues. The V gene's germline CDR1 is SGDLS and CDR2 YYNGEE. CDR3 sequence reads: CASSATLRGNTEAFF. CDR3 bases: TGTGCCAGCAGCGCTACCCTTAGGGGGAACACTGAAGCTTTCTTT.